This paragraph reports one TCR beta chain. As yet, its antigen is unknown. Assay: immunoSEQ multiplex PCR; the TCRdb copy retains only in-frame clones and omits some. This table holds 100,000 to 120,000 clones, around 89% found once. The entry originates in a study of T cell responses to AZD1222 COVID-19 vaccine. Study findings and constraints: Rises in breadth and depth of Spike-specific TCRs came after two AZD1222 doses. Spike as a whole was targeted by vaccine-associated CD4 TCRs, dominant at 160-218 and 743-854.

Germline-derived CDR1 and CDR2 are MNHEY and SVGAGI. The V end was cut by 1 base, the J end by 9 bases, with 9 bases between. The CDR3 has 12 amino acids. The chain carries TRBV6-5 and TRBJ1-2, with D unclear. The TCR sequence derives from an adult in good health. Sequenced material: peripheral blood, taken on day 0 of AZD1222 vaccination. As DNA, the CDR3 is TGTGCCAGCAGTTACTACGGGAGCAGCTACACCTTC. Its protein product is CASSYYGSSYTF.